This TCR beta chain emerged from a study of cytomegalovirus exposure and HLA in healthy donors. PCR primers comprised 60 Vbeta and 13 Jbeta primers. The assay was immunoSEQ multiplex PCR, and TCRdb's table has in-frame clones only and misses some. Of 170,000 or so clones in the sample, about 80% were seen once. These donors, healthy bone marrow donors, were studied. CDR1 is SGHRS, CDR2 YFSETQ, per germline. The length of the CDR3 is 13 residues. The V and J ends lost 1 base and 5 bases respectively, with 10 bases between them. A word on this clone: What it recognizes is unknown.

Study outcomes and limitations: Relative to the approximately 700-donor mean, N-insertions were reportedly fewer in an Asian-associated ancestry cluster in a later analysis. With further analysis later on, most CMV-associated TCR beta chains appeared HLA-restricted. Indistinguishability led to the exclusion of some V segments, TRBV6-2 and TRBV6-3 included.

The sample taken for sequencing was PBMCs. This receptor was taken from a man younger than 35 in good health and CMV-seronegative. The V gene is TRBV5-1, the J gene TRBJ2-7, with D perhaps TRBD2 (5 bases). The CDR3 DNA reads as TGCGCCAGCAGCTTGACGGGATTGAACGAGCAGTACTTC. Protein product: CASSLTGLNEQYF.